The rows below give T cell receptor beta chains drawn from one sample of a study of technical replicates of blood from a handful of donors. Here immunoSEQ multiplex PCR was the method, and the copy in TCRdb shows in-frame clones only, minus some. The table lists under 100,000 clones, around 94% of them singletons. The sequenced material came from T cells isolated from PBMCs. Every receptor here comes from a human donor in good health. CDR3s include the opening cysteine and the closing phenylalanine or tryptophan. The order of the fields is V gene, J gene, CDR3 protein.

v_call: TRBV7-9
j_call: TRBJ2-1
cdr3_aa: CASSLRLAGDNEQFF

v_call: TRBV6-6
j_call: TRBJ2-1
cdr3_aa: CASRGQGANEQFF

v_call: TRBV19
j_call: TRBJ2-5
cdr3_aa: CASSIKAGSSGSVETQYF

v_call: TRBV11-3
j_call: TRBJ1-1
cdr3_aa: CASSPGDSLVTEAFF

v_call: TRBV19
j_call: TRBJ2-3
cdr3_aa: CASSGQTPDTQYF

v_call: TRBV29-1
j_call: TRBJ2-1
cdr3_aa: CSVAVGTSAGGEQFF

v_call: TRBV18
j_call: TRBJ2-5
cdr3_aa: CASSPKDRGSPQETQYF

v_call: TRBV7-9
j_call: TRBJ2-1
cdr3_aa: CASSLGTGFYNEQFF

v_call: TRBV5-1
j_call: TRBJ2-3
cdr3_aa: CASSLTTRDWTYGTDTQYF

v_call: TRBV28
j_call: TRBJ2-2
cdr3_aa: CASSFVRAQTFGGELFF

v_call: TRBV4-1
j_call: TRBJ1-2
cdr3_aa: CASSRLPGQNYGYTF

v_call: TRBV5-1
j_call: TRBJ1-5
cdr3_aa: CASSLASRDQPQHF

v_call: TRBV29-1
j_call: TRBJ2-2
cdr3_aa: CSVEGLRGPGTGELFF

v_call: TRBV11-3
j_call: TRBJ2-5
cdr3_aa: CASSLRGLFAGRKETQYF

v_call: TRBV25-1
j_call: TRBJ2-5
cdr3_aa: CASSEAQDSGIETQYF

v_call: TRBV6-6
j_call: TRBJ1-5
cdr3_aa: CASSSVGRGYQPQHF